This T cell receptor delta chain came from a study of gammadelta T cells in human blood (dated by TCRdb to 2020 to 2022). The study at large found these results: In the study, polyclonal expansion of innate gamma-delta T cells immediately after birth was reported to appear to be driven by microbial exposure.

Note on this clone: The target of this receptor is not known. This could be a read error, since a much larger clone is one nucleotide away.

Via the germline V gene, CDR1 is TSWWSYY and CDR2 QGS. Spanning cysteine to phenylalanine, the CDR3 consists of 21 amino acids. Of the read, only the CDR3 DNA is kept; its 63 bases are in frame from base 1. The germline V end is reduced by 8 bases and the J end by 0 bases; junction bases left unmatched: 23. The library relied on RT-PCR. For sequencing, an Illumina MiSeq was employed. TCRdb reran clone calling on the public reads with CATT; rows sharing one DNA sequence were then combined. The sample table lists over a thousand delta-chain clones, around 30% of them with a count of one. The top ten clonotypes cover around 8.6% of the sample.

Sequenced: non-Vgamma9Vdelta2 gamma-delta T cells from fetal blood. This TCR was sampled from a human fetus. The chain is encoded by TRDV1 joined to TRDJ1, with 11 bases aligning to TRDD3. The encoded CDR3 is CALRGPFPPWGIRRYTDKLIF. The nucleotides read TGTGCTCTTAGGGGGCCTTTTCCCCCATGGGGGATACGGCGTTACACCGATAAACTCATCTTT.